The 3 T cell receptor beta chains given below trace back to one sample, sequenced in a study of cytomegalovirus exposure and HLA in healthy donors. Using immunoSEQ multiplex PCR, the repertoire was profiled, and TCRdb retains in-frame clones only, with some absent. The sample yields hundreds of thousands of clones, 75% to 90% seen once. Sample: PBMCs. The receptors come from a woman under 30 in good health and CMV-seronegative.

The CDR3 bases are TGTGCCACCAGTCCGGCCCGGGGGGCAACTAATGAAAAACTGTTTTTT. Translated: CATSPARGATNEKLFF. The chain carries TRBV15 and TRBJ1-4; TRBD1 is a possible D gene (5 bases). Germline CDR1 reads LNHNV; CDR2 reads YYDKDF (reference sequence). V shed 6 bases and J shed 0 bases, with 14 bases lying between them. The CDR3 spans 16 residues.

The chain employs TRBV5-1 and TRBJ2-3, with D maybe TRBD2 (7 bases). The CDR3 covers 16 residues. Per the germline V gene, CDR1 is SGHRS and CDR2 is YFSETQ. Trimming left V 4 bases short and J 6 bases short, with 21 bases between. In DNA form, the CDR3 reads TGCGCCAGCAGCCCGGGGGCTAGCGGCTCAGGGGATACGCAGTATTTT. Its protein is CASSPGASGSGDTQYF.

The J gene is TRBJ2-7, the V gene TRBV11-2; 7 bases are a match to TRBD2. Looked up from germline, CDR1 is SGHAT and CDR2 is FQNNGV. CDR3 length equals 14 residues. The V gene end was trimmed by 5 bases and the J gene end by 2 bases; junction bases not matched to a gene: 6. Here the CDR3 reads CASSPDSGTYEQYF. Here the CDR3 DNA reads TGTGCCAGCAGCCCAGACAGCGGGACCTACGAGCAGTACTTC.